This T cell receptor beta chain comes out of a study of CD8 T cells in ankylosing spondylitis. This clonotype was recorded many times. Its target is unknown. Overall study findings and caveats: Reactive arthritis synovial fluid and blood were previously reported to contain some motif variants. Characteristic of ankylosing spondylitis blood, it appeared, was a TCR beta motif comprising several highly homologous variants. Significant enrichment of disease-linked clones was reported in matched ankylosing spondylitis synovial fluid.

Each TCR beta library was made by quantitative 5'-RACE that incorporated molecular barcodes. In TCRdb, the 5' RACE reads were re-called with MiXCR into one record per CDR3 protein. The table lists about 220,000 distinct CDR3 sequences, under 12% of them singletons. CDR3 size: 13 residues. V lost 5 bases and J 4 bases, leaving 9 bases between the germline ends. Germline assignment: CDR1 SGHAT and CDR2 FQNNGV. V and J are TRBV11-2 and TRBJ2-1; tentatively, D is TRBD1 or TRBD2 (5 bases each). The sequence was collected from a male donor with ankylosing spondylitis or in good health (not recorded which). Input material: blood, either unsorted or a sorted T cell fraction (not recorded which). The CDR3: CASSPGRYNEQFF. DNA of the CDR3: TGTGCCAGCAGCCCGGGGCGTTACAATGAGCAGTTCTTC.